Included here is one TCR beta chain sequence, with context. Its matching antigen is unknown. This sample was taken from a study of PD-1 blockade in classical Hodgkin lymphoma. Overall study: With a 2-week interval, patients received intravenous nivolumab at 3 mg/kg. Overall study results and limits: Reports indicated that newly diagnosed patients had lower baseline TCR diversity than healthy donors did. Before treatment, complete responders showed about the same diversity as newly diagnosed patients. Factors driving the repertoire differences, possibly disease activity or prior therapy, remain undefined.

The CDR3 length is 16 residues. Germline CDR1 SGHRS, CDR2 YFSETQ. With 4 bases clipped from V and 4 bases from J, the junction kept 12 bases outside the gene matches. No patient escaped relapse after autologous stem cell transplantation, and brentuximab vedotin exposure varied. Here immunoSEQ multiplex PCR was the method, and the copy in TCRdb shows in-frame clones only, minus some. The sample has more than 20,000 clones; approximately 90% are singletons. This receptor was taken from a human donor with classical Hodgkin lymphoma. Specimen: peripheral blood mononuclear cells (PBMCs), collected at baseline. The rearrangement uses TRBV5-1 and TRBJ2-5; 8 bases line up with TRBD1. In DNA, the CDR3 is TGCGCCAGCAGCGCCACCGGGACAGGAGGAGGAGAGACCCAGTACTTC. This gives the protein CASSATGTGGGETQYF.